Sequencing of this T cell receptor beta chain was carried out in a study of blood T cell repertoires in COVID-19. The wider study: Samples of COVID-19 (acute and convalescent) were obtained from the United States, Italy and Spain. PBMCs, B-cell-depleted T cells, or T cells were the source of the cDNA or gDNA that made up the material.

V was clipped by 4 bases and J by 6 bases; unmatched bases: 4. Germline loops: CDR1 MNHEY, CDR2 SVGAGI. This CDR3 is 15 amino acids long. As processed by the authors: It was from reference gene primer amplification that nucleated cell counts were estimated. Clones were read by immunoSEQ multiplex PCR, and TCRdb kept only the in-frame ones, dropping some. V, J and clone size are those of that table, while D and trimming were read from the DNA. Here the sample spans roughly 80,000 clones, roughly 73% being singletons. Sequencing was carried out using peripheral blood. The chain combines TRBV6-5 with TRBJ1-5; 12 nucleotides agree with TRBD1. The receptor was derived from a human donor in a cohort sampled during active COVID-19. The CDR3 protein is CASSSGTGGSQPQHF. CDR3 bases: TGTGCCAGCAGTTCCGGGACAGGGGGCAGTCAGCCCCAGCATTTT.